Each of the 14 T cell receptor beta chains below was sequenced from the same sample in a study of blood T cell repertoires in COVID-19. Measured with immunoSEQ multiplex PCR; TCRdb has only the in-frame clones, and not every one. The repertoire has 300,000 to 350,000 clones, about 88% of them found once; the top ten carry 7.3%. Sequencing was carried out using peripheral blood. Source of these receptors: a woman aged 70-85 years with COVID-19, enrolled during active disease.

The V gene is TRBV6-5, the J gene TRBJ2-7, with TRBD2 identical over 11 bases. CDR3 length: 15 amino acids. Germline V gene data show CDR1 as MNHEY and CDR2 as SVGAGI. Unmatched junction bases numbered 4, after V lost 6 bases and J lost 0 bases. Written as DNA, the CDR3 is TGTGCCAGCAGGTCCGGGACTAGCGGCTCCTACGAGCAGTACTTC. Its protein is CASRSGTSGSYEQYF.

The rearrangement joins TRBV12-3 or TRBV12-4 to TRBJ1-4, with a tentative D call TRBD1 (5 bases). Trimming took 3 bases from V and 8 from J, leaving 10 bases between them. The CDR3 is 13 amino acids. In DNA form, the CDR3 reads TGTGCCAGCAGTTTCCAGGGTCAGGAAAAACTGTTTTTT. It translates to CASSFQGQEKLFF.

V usage is TRBV29-1 and J usage is TRBJ2-5; TRBD2 might be the D (5 bases). The V end was cut by 4 bases, the J end by 5 bases, with 14 bases between. Germline lookup yields CDR1 SQVTM and CDR2 ANQGSEA. CDR3 size: 13 residues. CDR3 in amino acids: CSVVSPRGETQYF. DNA for the CDR3: TGCAGCGTTGTGTCCCCTAGAGGGGAGACCCAGTACTTC.

A remark on this clone: In the same sample, other DNA sequences code for this CDR3. J is TRBJ2-3 and V is TRBV27; the match to TRBD2 covers 11 bases. The junction had 6 bases not matched to a gene; V was cut back by 5 bases and J by 2 bases. CDR1 is MNHEY and CDR2 is SMNVEV in the germline V gene (reference sequence). This CDR3 has 16 amino acids. This chain's CDR3 is CASSPLSGGATDTQYF. The CDR3 DNA follows: TGTGCCAGCAGTCCCCTTAGCGGGGGGGCCACAGATACGCAGTATTTT.

This clone was seen only a few times. The rearrangement joins TRBV6-6 to TRBJ1-2; 7 bases agree with TRBD1. Germline trimming cut 2 bases from V and 1 base from J; bases unmatched to any gene: 4. The germline V gene has CDR1 MNHNY and CDR2 SVGAGI (reference sequence). CDR3 length: 15 residues. CDR3 nucleotides: TGTGCCAGCAGTTACGCGGCAGGGGGTAACTATGGCTACACCTTC. Translating gives CASSYAAGGNYGYTF.

V and J are TRBV27 and TRBJ2-7; the D gene is possibly TRBD1 (5 bases). Per the germline V gene, CDR1 is MNHEY and CDR2 is SMNVEV (reference sequence). The CDR3 has 15 amino acids. Trimming removed 4 bases from V and 3 bases from J, with 16 bases in between. This chain's CDR3 is CASSSRQTLHYEQYF. CDR3 coding DNA: TGTGCCAGCAGTTCCCGACAGACCCTGCACTACGAGCAGTACTTC.

The J gene is TRBJ1-3, the V gene TRBV9; 7 bases are shared with TRBD1. The germline V gene has CDR1 SGDLS and CDR2 YYNGEE. Germline trimming cut 0 bases from V and 3 bases from J; bases unmatched to any gene: 3. The CDR3 is made up of 15 amino acids. CDR3 DNA: TGTGCCAGCAGCGTAGGCACAGGGGTTGGAAACACCATATATTTT. Amino acids: CASSVGTGVGNTIYF.

V gene TRBV6-5 combines with J gene TRBJ1-4; D might be TRBD1 (6 bases). This CDR3 has 14 residues. Germline CDR1 is MNHEY and CDR2 is SVGAGI. Trimming removed 7 bases from V and 7 bases from J, with 16 bases in between. The CDR3 spells CASTRGGAGEKLFF. CDR3 DNA sequence: TGTGCCAGCACCCGGGGGGGGGCTGGTGAAAAACTGTTTTTT.

The CDR3 coding sequence is TGTGCCAGTAGTATAGCATCGAGGAGTGGTGAAAAACTGTTTTTT. This codes for CASSIASRSGEKLFF. The chain joins TRBV19 to TRBJ1-4; D unresolved. CDR1 LNHDA and CDR2 SQIVND come from the germline V gene (reference sequence). The CDR3 contains 15 residues. The V and J ends lost 1 base and 7 bases respectively, with 13 bases between them.

The chain joins TRBV5-4 to TRBJ1-2; 7 bases match TRBD1. The germline V gene has CDR1 SGHNT and CDR2 YYREEE (reference sequence). After removal of 6 bases from V and 7 bases from J, the junction contained 12 bases not matched to a gene. The CDR3 contains 14 residues. The CDR3 sequence: CASNTQGIQGGYTF. The CDR3 nucleotides are TGTGCCAGCAACACACAGGGGATCCAGGGTGGCTACACCTTC.

V usage is TRBV5-6 and J usage is TRBJ2-7, with D possibly TRBD1 on 6 matching bases. This CDR3 spans 13 amino acids. Deletions cut 4 bases from V and 4 bases from J, with 12 bases between. CDR1 is SGHDT and CDR2 is YYEEEE in the germline V gene. Written as DNA, the CDR3 is TGTGCCAGCAGCGTTGGGACAAAATACGAGCAGTACTTC. This codes for CASSVGTKYEQYF.

The DNA for the CDR3 is TGCGCCAGCACCGGTGGCGGGGAGCTGTTTTTT. This encodes CASTGGGELFF. The chain has TRBV5-1 and TRBJ2-2; no firm D call. Between the trimmed V and J ends, which lost 6 bases and 7 bases, there was a span of 7 bases. Germline CDR1 and CDR2: SGHRS and YFSETQ. The CDR3 is made up of 11 amino acids.

The chain links TRBV12-3 or TRBV12-4 to TRBJ1-4; unclear D gene. The CDR3 is made up of 12 amino acids. Trimming took off 3 bases at V and 6 bases at J, with 5 bases between the two ends. The CDR3 protein is CASSLSYEKLFF. The CDR3 region has the DNA TGTGCCAGCAGTTTGTCTTATGAAAAACTGTTTTTT.

The chain couples TRBV3-1 (or the pseudogene TRBV3-2) to TRBJ1-4; 7 bases fit TRBD1. Unmatched junction bases numbered 10, after V lost 4 bases and J lost 8 bases. The CDR3 consists of 15 residues. The germline CDR1 and CDR2 sequences are LGHDT and YNNKEL (reference sequence). CDR3 in DNA: TGTGCCAGCAGCCTGAATACCGGGACAGAAGAAAAACTGTTTTTT. Its translation: CASSLNTGTEEKLFF.